This TCR beta chain comes out of a study of breast tumors, draining lymph nodes, adjacent tissues. Axillary draining lymph nodes of breast cancer patients supplied the node samples. This clonotype appeared many times. Its matching antigen is unknown. Overall study findings and caveats: The data were judged consistent with most tumor T cells coming from lymph node and expanding in tumor. Tumor TCR diversity was below lymph nodes but above nontumor tissue. Luminal-like breast cancer showed significantly greater tumor-nontumor repertoire similarity than basal-like breast cancer did.

Each CDR3 protein is one row after TCRdb ran MiXCR on the multiplex PCR reads. The repertoire consists of approximately 120,000 distinct CDR3 sequences, with around 20% occurring once and the leading ten covering 2.2%. The length of the CDR3 is 13 residues. Trimming took off 2 bases at V and 4 bases at J, with 9 bases between the two ends. Germline-derived CDR1 and CDR2 are DFQATT and SNEGSKA (reference sequence). The specimen was axillary lymph node tissue. This clonotype originated in a female donor with breast cancer. Some clones in this sample may be carry-over from other donors' samples. The J gene is TRBJ1-5, the V gene TRBV20-1; D is unclear. CDR3 sequence: CSARLPSNQPQHF. CDR3 nucleotide sequence: TGCAGTGCTAGACTCCCTTCGAATCAGCCCCAGCATTTT.